Given below is one T cell receptor beta chain in context. The data are from a study of blood T cell repertoires in COVID-19. Study overall: The United States, Italy and Spain supplied acute and convalescent COVID-19 samples. T cells, B-cell-depleted T cells, or PBMCs provided the cDNA or gDNA that served as material.

Germline lookup yields CDR1 SQVTM and CDR2 ANQGSEA. The V gene lost 6 bases and the J gene lost 1 base, with 3 bases spanning the gap. The CDR3 covers 10 residues. In Seattle, patients joined the study during active infection and were tracked longitudinally. In the original processing: Researchers report that nucleated cell counts were estimated from reference gene primer amplification. Generated by immunoSEQ multiplex PCR, the TCRdb table keeps only in-frame clones and is missing some. Clone size and V and J calls were adopted from that table, with D and trimming inferred from the DNA. Found here are about 190,000 clones, around 85% of them singletons; the top ten hold about 6.9%.

Sample: peripheral blood. The clonotype was recovered from an elderly man with COVID-19, enrolled during active disease. The gene calls are TRBV29-1 and TRBJ2-5; no firm D call. CDR3: CSVLQETQYF. As DNA, the CDR3 is TGCAGCGTCCTCCAAGAGACCCAGTACTTC.